The 8 T cell receptor beta chains reported below all come from one sample, sequenced in a study of cytotoxic CD8 clonotypes in ibrutinib-treated CLL. Sequenced by immunoSEQ multiplex PCR; TCRdb stores in-frame clones only, minus some. The top ten hold around 5.4% of the sample, which has approximately 84,000 clones, about 86% seen once. The sequenced sample was PBMCs, obtained before ibrutinib treatment. These receptor sequences come from a human donor with chronic lymphocytic leukemia.

The chain has TRBV7-9 and TRBJ1-2, with D possibly TRBD1 on 5 matching bases. Germline CDR1 SEHNR, CDR2 FQNEAQ (reference sequence). The CDR3 runs 14 residues. V shed 3 bases and J shed 4 bases, with 12 bases lying between them. The CDR3 region is CASSFLGDLYGYTF. CDR3 nucleotide sequence: TGTGCCAGCAGCTTCCTCGGGGACCTCTATGGCTACACCTTC.

This chain uses TRBV18 with TRBJ1-1; D remains ambiguous. Trimming left V 6 bases short and J 8 bases short, with 16 bases between. The CDR3 covers 13 residues. Germline CDR1 is KGHSH and CDR2 is LQKENI. The CDR3 spells CASSTFEALEAFF. The CDR3 DNA follows: TGTGCCAGCTCCACCTTTGAGGCGCTCGAAGCTTTCTTT.

The chain uses TRBV6-1 and TRBJ2-5; no firm D call. CDR3 length: 11 residues. Between the trimmed V and J ends, which lost 6 bases and 3 bases, there was a span of 5 bases. Germline loops: CDR1 MNHNS, CDR2 SASEGT. The chain's CDR3 is CASSSEETQYF. The CDR3 nucleotides read TGTGCCAGCAGCTCAGAAGAGACCCAGTACTTC.

The J gene is TRBJ1-5, the V gene TRBV6-1; possible D gene TRBD1, 5 bases. The CDR3 covers 13 residues. V lost 6 bases and J 3 bases, leaving 9 bases between the germline ends. Germline V gene lookup returns CDR1 MNHNS and CDR2 SASEGT. Here the CDR3 reads CASRDTDNQPQHF. The CDR3 nucleotides read TGTGCCAGCAGGGACACCGACAATCAGCCCCAGCATTTT.

This sequence joins TRBV5-1 and TRBJ2-7; the D call may be TRBD1 or TRBD2 (5 bases each). V lost 0 bases to trimming and J lost 4 bases, with 11 bases between them. This CDR3 is 14 amino acids long. Germline lookup yields CDR1 SGHRS and CDR2 YFSETQ. Here the CDR3 reads CASSLAGAGYEQYF. The CDR3 bases are TGCGCCAGCAGCTTGGCCGGGGCAGGATACGAGCAGTACTTC.

The CDR3 reads CASSTWIGEGTEAFF. The CDR3 nucleotides read TGCGCCAGCAGCACTTGGATCGGTGAGGGGACTGAAGCTTTCTTT. V is TRBV5-1 and J is TRBJ1-1; tentatively, D is TRBD1 (5 bases). The CDR3 totals 15 residues. Germline-derived CDR1 and CDR2 are SGHRS and YFSETQ. V lost 4 bases to trimming and J lost 5 bases, with 18 bases between them.

The rearrangement joins TRBV19 to TRBJ2-7; D assignment may be TRBD1 or TRBD2 (7 bases each). CDR1 and CDR2 (germline): LNHDA, SQIVND (reference sequence). V shed 5 bases and J shed 4 bases, with 18 bases lying between them. The CDR3 runs 15 residues. In DNA, the CDR3 is TGTGCCAGTAGTTCAGGGGGGGCCCCGGTATACGAGCAGTACTTC. This encodes CASSSGGAPVYEQYF.

This clone was counted many times. Other DNA sequences in the sample encode the same CDR3. This chain joins TRBV7-7 and TRBJ2-2, with D unclear. The CDR3 loop spans 12 amino acids. Germline V lookup: CDR1 SSHAT, CDR2 FNYEAQ (reference sequence). Trimming shortened V by 5 bases and J by 6 bases, and 7 bases separated the two germline ends. The CDR3 nucleotides are TGTGCCAGCAGCCACGACGCCGGGGAGCTGTTTTTT. Its protein is CASSHDAGELFF.